This entry is about one T cell receptor beta chain. What it binds is not known. The same CDR3 can be traced to other DNA sequences in this sample. The data are from a study of cytomegalovirus exposure and HLA in healthy donors. General study points: As was reported, the HLA-A and HLA-B alleles of most subjects were accurately predicted from TCR beta sequences. What a later analysis showed was that several of the most significant clusters appeared linked to common viral pathogens.

With 60 Vbeta and 13 Jbeta primers, the PCR was carried out. Clones were sequenced by immunoSEQ multiplex PCR, and TCRdb holds only the in-frame ones, with some missing. This sample has approximately 160,000 clones; about 75% occur once, and the top ten carry just under 5%. This CDR3 spans 13 amino acids. The germline V gene has CDR1 MNHNS and CDR2 SASEGT. Between the trimmed V and J ends, which lost 2 bases and 3 bases, there was a span of 7 bases. The clonotype comes from a male donor in good health and CMV-seronegative. This chain links TRBV6-1 with TRBJ2-5, with D tentatively TRBD1 (5 bases). The specimen was PBMCs. CDR3 loop: CASSESGKETQYF. CDR3 in DNA: TGTGCCAGCAGTGAATCAGGGAAAGAGACCCAGTACTTC.